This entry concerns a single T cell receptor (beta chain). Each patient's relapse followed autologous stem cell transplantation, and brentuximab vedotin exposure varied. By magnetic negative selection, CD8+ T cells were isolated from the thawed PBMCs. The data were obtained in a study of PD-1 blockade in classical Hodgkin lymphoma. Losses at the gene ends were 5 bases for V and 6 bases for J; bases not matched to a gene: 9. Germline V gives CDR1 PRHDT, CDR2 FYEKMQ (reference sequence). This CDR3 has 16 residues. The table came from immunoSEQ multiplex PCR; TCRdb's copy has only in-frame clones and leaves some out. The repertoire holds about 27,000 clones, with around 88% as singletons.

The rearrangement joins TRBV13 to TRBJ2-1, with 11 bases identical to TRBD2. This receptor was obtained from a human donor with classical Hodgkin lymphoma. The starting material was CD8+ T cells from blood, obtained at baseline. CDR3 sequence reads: CASSQRLAGPFNEQFF. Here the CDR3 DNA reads TGTGCCAGCAGCCAGAGACTAGCGGGGCCCTTCAATGAGCAGTTCTTC.